This TCR beta chain was identified in a study of blood T cells in healthy people across ages. Study results and caveats: Since the PBMCs were unsorted, naive and antigen-experienced cells could not be conclusively compared.

A sample-barcoded 5' primer and a J-beta primer mix were used in a second PCR of about 7 to 12 cycles. MiXCR was run by TCRdb on the 5' RACE reads, yielding one entry per CDR3 protein. The sample gives hundreds of thousands of distinct CDR3 sequences, about 48% of which show up once; 13% is in the top ten. Per sample, extraction of total RNA gave at least 5.5 micrograms in every case. Trimming removed 7 bases from V and 8 bases from J, with 14 bases in between. Per germline, CDR1 SNHLY and CDR2 FYNNEI. This CDR3 contains 12 residues. This clonotype has only a few counts. As yet, its antigen is unknown.

The TCR comes from a man aged 25-45 years in good health. J is TRBJ1-2 and V is TRBV2, with D unclear. Sequencing input: blood. The CDR3 nucleotides are TGTGCCAGCACCCCGGAGGAAAGCGGCTACACCTTC. Amino acid sequence: CASTPEESGYTF.